The 30 T cell receptor beta chains listed next were all sequenced from one sample in a study of blood T cell repertoires in COVID-19. Sequencing used immunoSEQ multiplex PCR; TCRdb keeps in-frame clones, though not all of them. This table has hundreds of thousands of clones, approximately 84% appearing once. Sample: PBMCs or T cells enriched from blood (not recorded which). The receptor set was obtained from a woman in her 30s who had recovered from COVID-19.

The J gene is TRBJ2-2, the V gene TRBV28; D call uncertain. Trimming pared 7 bases from V and 3 bases from J, leaving 12 bases between. Germline CDR1 reads MDHEN; CDR2 reads SYDVKM. The CDR3 has 14 amino acids. CDR3 coding DNA: TGTGCCAGCACCACTATTGGATACACCGGGGAGCTGTTTTTT. It encodes CASTTIGYTGELFF.

V is TRBV27 and J is TRBJ2-7, with D uncertain. Trimming cost V 3 bases and J 2 bases, with 8 bases left between them. This CDR3 is 13 amino acids long. CDR1 and CDR2 from the germline V gene are MNHEY and SMNVEV (reference sequence). CDR3: CASSFGGTYEQYF. DNA of the CDR3: TGTGCCAGCAGTTTTGGCGGCACCTACGAGCAGTACTTC.

V and J are TRBV5-1 and TRBJ2-1; TRBD1 might be the D (5 bases). Germline-derived CDR1 and CDR2 are SGHRS and YFSETQ. The ends were cut back, 0 bases at V and 3 bases at J, with 10 bases in the middle. The CDR3 has 15 residues. The CDR3 sequence is CASSLETANYNEQFF. The CDR3 DNA reads as TGCGCCAGCAGCTTGGAGACAGCTAACTACAATGAGCAGTTCTTC.

V is TRBV10-3 and J is TRBJ1-2, with TRBD1 identical over 9 bases. This CDR3 is 15 amino acids long. Germline V CDR1 and CDR2: ENHRY, SYGVKD. J was trimmed by 10 bases and V by 0 bases; bases with no gene match: 9. The CDR3 is CAISESRTGAPDYTF. The DNA for the CDR3 is TGTGCCATCAGTGAGTCGAGGACAGGGGCCCCCGACTACACCTTC.

The rearrangement uses TRBV5-5 and TRBJ1-2; maybe TRBD1 (5 bases). Germline CDR1 and CDR2: SGHKS and YYEKEE (reference sequence). V lost 0 bases, J lost 5 bases, and 14 bases lay in between. This CDR3 spans 15 amino acids. This CDR3 reads CASSLAIRGDYGYTF. The CDR3 DNA reads TGTGCCAGCAGCTTGGCCATTCGGGGGGATTATGGCTACACCTTC.

The chain recombines TRBV5-6 with TRBJ1-1; D gene unclear. The CDR3 loop spans 15 amino acids. Germline V gene sequence: CDR1 SGHDT, CDR2 YYEEEE. Trimming stripped 4 bases from V and 0 bases from J, with 13 bases between. CDR3: CASSASAQMNTEAFF. Written as DNA, the CDR3 is TGTGCCAGCAGCGCGTCGGCACAGATGAACACTGAAGCTTTCTTT.

This clone was recorded a few times. This sequence joins TRBV27 and TRBJ1-1, with D tentatively TRBD1 (5 bases). The CDR3 totals 16 residues. V was shortened by 5 bases and J by 0 bases, with 16 bases between the two germline ends. Germline CDR1 reads MNHEY; CDR2 reads SMNVEV (reference sequence). CDR3 sequence: CASSTDGGGMNTEAFF. The CDR3 nucleotides are TGTGCCAGCAGTACCGACGGGGGGGGAATGAACACTGAAGCTTTCTTT.

This chain links TRBV10-3 with TRBJ1-1; possibly TRBD1 for D (5 bases). CDR1 and CDR2 from the germline V gene are ENHRY and SYGVKD. The CDR3 has 14 amino acids. V shed 5 bases and J shed 4 bases, with 14 bases lying between them. CDR3 sequence: CAISPYGGSTEAFF. Here the CDR3 DNA reads TGTGCCATCAGTCCATACGGGGGGAGCACTGAAGCTTTCTTT.

The gene calls are TRBV13 and TRBJ1-2; perhaps TRBD1 as D (5 bases). V was pared by 4 bases and J by 5 bases, with 14 bases between. The length of the CDR3 is 14 residues. Germline assignment: CDR1 PRHDT and CDR2 FYEKMQ (reference sequence). This CDR3 reads CASSSGGDSYGYTF. The CDR3, as DNA: TGTGCCAGCAGCTCCGGGGGGGATAGTTATGGCTACACCTTC. Drawing the rest from reference TRBV13 and TRBJ1-2, the complete variable domain is AAGVIQSPRHLIKEKRETATLKCYPIPRHDTVYWYQQGPGQDPQFLISFYEKMQSDKGSIPDRFSAQQFSDYHSELNMSSLELGDSALYFCASSSGGDSYGYTFGSGTRLTVV.

The J gene is TRBJ1-1, the V gene TRBV7-3; weak D call: TRBD1 (6 bases). V was trimmed by 3 bases and J by 6 bases, leaving 14 bases between them. There are 14 residues in the CDR3. The V gene's germline CDR1 is SGHTA and CDR2 FQGTGA. The CDR3 protein is CASSFQGGSAEAFF. Written as DNA, the CDR3 is TGTGCCAGCAGCTTTCAAGGGGGTAGCGCTGAAGCTTTCTTT.

V usage is TRBV2 and J usage is TRBJ2-3; the match to TRBD2 covers 14 bases. The length of the CDR3 is 16 residues. CDR1 SNHLY and CDR2 FYNNEI come from the germline V gene. J gave up 4 bases and V 6 bases, and 6 bases lay outside the gene matches. The CDR3 sequence is CASRLTSGRAADTQYF. In DNA, the CDR3 is TGTGCCAGCAGGCTGACTAGCGGGAGGGCCGCAGATACGCAGTATTTT.

The chain has TRBV6-1 and TRBJ1-1; a possible D gene is TRBD1 (5 bases). Trimming stripped 1 base from V and 0 bases from J, with 15 bases between. CDR1 is MNHNS and CDR2 is SASEGT in the germline V gene. The CDR3 has 17 residues. CDR3 region: CASSEGGVREMNTEAFF. The CDR3 DNA follows: TGTGCCAGCAGTGAAGGGGGGGTCAGGGAGATGAACACTGAAGCTTTCTTT.

The chain combines TRBV27 with TRBJ2-1; D might be TRBD1 (6 bases). This CDR3 spans 17 amino acids. CDR1 MNHEY and CDR2 SMNVEV come from the germline V gene (reference sequence). Trimming left V 7 bases short and J 1 base short, with 20 bases between. The chain's CDR3 is CASISRAGQKSYNEQFF. The CDR3, as DNA: TGTGCCAGCATTTCCCGAGCCGGACAGAAGTCCTACAATGAGCAGTTCTTC.

The rearrangement links TRBV7-9 to TRBJ2-6; TRBD1 matches 9 bases. Germline CDR1 SEHNR, CDR2 FQNEAQ (reference sequence). The CDR3 runs 17 residues. The ends lost 5 bases at V and 2 bases at J; junction bases unmatched: 7. CDR3 nucleotide sequence: TGTGCCAGCAGCCCCGGGACAGGGAGAGCTGGGGCCAACGTCCTGACTTTC. It yields the protein CASSPGTGRAGANVLTF.

The J gene is TRBJ1-3, the V gene TRBV4-1; D is unresolved. The V end lost 3 bases, the J end lost 0 bases, and 9 bases lay between the germline ends. This CDR3 spans 15 amino acids. Germline CDR1 is MGHRA and CDR2 is YSYEKL. This CDR3 reads CASSHEFFSGNTIYF. DNA for the CDR3: TGCGCCAGCAGCCACGAGTTTTTCTCTGGAAACACCATATATTTT.

This chain links TRBV2 with TRBJ2-5, with 10 bases lining up with TRBD1. Losses at the gene ends were 7 bases for V and 2 bases for J; bases not matched to a gene: 10. Germline V gene data show CDR1 as SNHLY and CDR2 as FYNNEI. The CDR3 totals 16 residues. This CDR3 is CASTSPGQGNQETQYF. The DNA for the CDR3 is TGTGCCAGCACAAGTCCGGGACAGGGGAATCAAGAGACCCAGTACTTC.

The J gene is TRBJ2-3, the V gene TRBV6-5; weak D call: TRBD2 (6 bases). The CDR3 runs 16 residues. Trimming removed 0 bases at V and 5 bases at J, with 15 bases between. Germline V gives CDR1 MNHEY, CDR2 SVGAGI. This CDR3 is CASSYSLAVALDTQYF. CDR3 nucleotide sequence: TGTGCCAGCAGTTACTCTTTAGCGGTCGCCTTAGATACGCAGTATTTT.

The V gene is TRBV19, the J gene TRBJ2-1, with D perhaps matching TRBD1 (6 bases). Between the trimmed V and J ends, which lost 3 bases and 0 bases, there was a span of 18 bases. The CDR3 length is 18 residues. Looked up from germline, CDR1 is LNHDA and CDR2 is SQIVND (reference sequence). CDR3 in DNA: TGTGCCAGTAGTATCGAGGGGGTTGGAAGGAGCTCCTACAATGAGCAGTTCTTC. This codes for CASSIEGVGRSSYNEQFF.

This clone appeared once. The chain is built from TRBV4-1 and TRBJ1-5; the match to TRBD1 covers 7 bases. The germline gives CDR1 MGHRA, CDR2 YSYEKL. Germline trimming cut 4 bases from V and 7 bases from J; bases unmatched to any gene: 4. This CDR3 comprises 13 residues. This chain's CDR3 is CASSPRGNQPQHF. The CDR3 bases are TGCGCCAGCAGCCCCAGGGGGAACCAGCCCCAGCATTTT.

V usage is TRBV6-5 and J usage is TRBJ1-1, with D tentatively TRBD1 (5 bases). V was trimmed by 2 bases and J by 7 bases, leaving 8 bases between them. Germline-derived CDR1 and CDR2 are MNHEY and SVGAGI. CDR3 length: 12 residues. The CDR3 region is CASSYGQGEAFF. The CDR3 DNA follows: TGTGCCAGCAGTTACGGTCAGGGTGAAGCTTTCTTT.

This rearrangement joins TRBV24-1 to TRBJ1-5; D is possibly TRBD1 (5 bases). The CDR3 runs 16 residues. Per the germline V gene, CDR1 is KGHDR and CDR2 is SFDVKD. Trimming shortened V by 3 bases and J by 0 bases, and 11 bases separated the two germline ends. The CDR3 DNA is TGTGCCACCAGTGATGCACAGGCCTATAGCAATCAGCCCCAGCATTTT. Translating gives CATSDAQAYSNQPQHF.

V usage is TRBV29-1 and J usage is TRBJ2-7, with a weak D call TRBD1 (5 bases). There are 11 residues in the CDR3. Germline values: CDR1 SQVTM, CDR2 ANQGSEA. Between the trimmed V and J ends, which lost 1 base and 4 bases, there was a span of 5 bases. The CDR3 loop is CSVEAGYEQYF. DNA for the CDR3: TGCAGCGTTGAAGCAGGGTACGAGCAGTACTTC.

The chain uses TRBV2 and TRBJ1-4; TRBD1 aligns across 7 bases. The CDR3 runs 15 residues. The trim removed 5 bases at V and 0 bases at J, leaving 3 bases unmatched. Germline CDR1 is SNHLY and CDR2 is FYNNEI. Here the CDR3 reads CASSTGQSTNEKLFF. The CDR3 DNA reads as TGTGCCAGCAGTACGGGACAGTCAACTAATGAAAAACTGTTTTTT.

This clone was picked up one time. The rearrangement joins TRBV10-2 to TRBJ1-1; D perhaps matches TRBD1 (6 bases). Germline V lookup: CDR1 WSHSY, CDR2 SAAADI. The CDR3 spans 14 residues. Trimming removed 6 bases at V and 5 bases at J, with 16 bases between. The CDR3: CASRWGGARTEAFF. The CDR3 DNA sequence: TGCGCCAGCAGGTGGGGGGGCGCGAGGACTGAAGCTTTCTTT.

This chain's CDR3 is CASSAGGFYNEQFF. CDR3 coding DNA: TGTGCCAGTTCAGCGGGGGGCTTTTACAATGAGCAGTTCTTC. The chain uses TRBV6-5 and TRBJ2-1; 9 nucleotides line up with TRBD2. Germline V gene lookup returns CDR1 MNHEY and CDR2 SVGAGI. With 9 bases clipped from V and 4 bases from J, the junction kept 7 bases outside the gene matches. There are 14 residues in the CDR3.

The chain couples TRBV18 to TRBJ1-1; 8 bases line up with TRBD1. Trimming at V came to 8 bases and at J to 3 bases, leaving 11 bases not matched to a gene. The CDR3 consists of 15 residues. The germline gives CDR1 KGHSH, CDR2 LQKENI. The CDR3 bases are TGTGCCAGCACTTCGACAGGGGCAAGTGACACTGAAGCTTTCTTT. The encoded protein is CASTSTGASDTEAFF. The variable domain in full, with the rest retrieved from reference TRBV18 and TRBJ1-1, is NAGVMQNPRHLVRRRGQEARLRCSPMKGHSHVYWYRQLPEEGLKFMVYLQKENIIDESGMPKERFSAEFPKEGPSILRIQQVVRGDSAAYFCASTSTGASDTEAFFGQGTRLTVV.

The chain combines TRBV6-1 with TRBJ1-1; D unclear. Germline-derived CDR1 and CDR2 are MNHNS and SASEGT. The CDR3 covers 11 residues. Trimming stripped 2 bases from V and 12 bases from J, with 10 bases between. DNA for the CDR3: TGTGCCAGCAGTGAAAGTAGCGGGTCTTTCTTT. This gives the protein CASSESSGSFF.

V usage is TRBV5-1 and J usage is TRBJ2-2, with 9 bases identical to TRBD1. J was trimmed by 1 base and V by 3 bases; bases with no gene match: 7. Per the germline V gene, CDR1 is SGHRS and CDR2 is YFSETQ. The CDR3 has 17 residues. Here the CDR3 DNA reads TGCGCCAGCAGCTCGGGGCTGGGACAGGGGAACACCGGGGAGCTGTTTTTT. This sequence encodes CASSSGLGQGNTGELFF.

This chain connects TRBV7-9 to TRBJ1-2; D gene unclear. Germline CDR1 is SEHNR and CDR2 is FQNEAQ (reference sequence). This CDR3 contains 15 residues. V lost 5 bases and J 5 bases, leaving 18 bases between the germline ends. The CDR3 DNA is TGTGCCAGCAGCCCTCGACGAGGTGTGAGGTATGGCTACACCTTC. It specifies CASSPRRGVRYGYTF.

V usage is TRBV5-5 and J usage is TRBJ1-3; D uncertain. Germline V gene data show CDR1 as SGHKS and CDR2 as YYEKEE (reference sequence). V lost 5 bases and J lost 0, with 12 bases in between. The CDR3 runs to 15 residues. CDR3 sequence (DNA): TGTGCCAGCAGTCAAAGAGGCTCCTCTGGAAACACCATATATTTT. As protein: CASSQRGSSGNTIYF.